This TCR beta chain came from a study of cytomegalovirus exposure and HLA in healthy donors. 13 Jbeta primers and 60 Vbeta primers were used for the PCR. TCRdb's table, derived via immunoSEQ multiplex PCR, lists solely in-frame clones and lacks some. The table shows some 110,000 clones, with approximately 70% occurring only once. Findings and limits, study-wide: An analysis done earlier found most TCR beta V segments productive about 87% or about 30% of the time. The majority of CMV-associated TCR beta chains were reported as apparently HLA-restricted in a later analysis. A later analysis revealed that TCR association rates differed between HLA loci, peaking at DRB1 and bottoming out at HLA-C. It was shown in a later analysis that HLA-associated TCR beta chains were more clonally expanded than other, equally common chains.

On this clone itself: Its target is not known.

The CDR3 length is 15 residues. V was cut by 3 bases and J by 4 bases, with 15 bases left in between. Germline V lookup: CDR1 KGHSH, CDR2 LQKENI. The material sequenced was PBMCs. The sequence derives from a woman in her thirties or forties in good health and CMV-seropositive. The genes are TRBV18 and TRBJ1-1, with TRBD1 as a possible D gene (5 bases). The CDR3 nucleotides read TGTGCCAGCTCACCGCCCCCGGCGGGGGGCACTGAAGCTTTCTTT. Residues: CASSPPPAGGTEAFF.